The clone carrying this TCR beta chain was seen at least ten times. This beta chain is an unintended read in a library built for alpha chains; its size means little. These data belong to a study of spatial heterogeneity in lung cancer. Study information: The donors, approximately 66 patients with untreated early-stage non-small cell lung cancer, provided the samples. Raw sequencing reads included, on average, more than 8.5 appearances of each unique TCR and UMI combination.

V was shortened by 7 bases and J by 2 bases, with 17 bases between the two germline ends. Per the germline V gene, CDR1 is SGDLS and CDR2 is YYNGEE. The CDR3 runs to 15 residues. Documented time point: blood taken at disease recurrence. The authors sequenced whole RNA from tumor, nontumor lung or frozen PBMC without sorting. MiXCR, run by TCRdb on the 5' RACE reads, gives a single entry per CDR3 protein. The sample consists of 8,800 or so distinct CDR3 sequences, approximately 3.6% of them appearing once. The J gene is TRBJ2-3, the V gene TRBV9, with D maybe TRBD2 (6 bases). Sequenced material: PBMCs, taken at recurrence. The sequence was obtained from a female donor with early-stage non-small cell lung cancer. The CDR3 sequence is CASGGNALNTDTQYF. CDR3 DNA: TGTGCCAGCGGGGGGAACGCTTTGAACACAGATACGCAGTATTTT.